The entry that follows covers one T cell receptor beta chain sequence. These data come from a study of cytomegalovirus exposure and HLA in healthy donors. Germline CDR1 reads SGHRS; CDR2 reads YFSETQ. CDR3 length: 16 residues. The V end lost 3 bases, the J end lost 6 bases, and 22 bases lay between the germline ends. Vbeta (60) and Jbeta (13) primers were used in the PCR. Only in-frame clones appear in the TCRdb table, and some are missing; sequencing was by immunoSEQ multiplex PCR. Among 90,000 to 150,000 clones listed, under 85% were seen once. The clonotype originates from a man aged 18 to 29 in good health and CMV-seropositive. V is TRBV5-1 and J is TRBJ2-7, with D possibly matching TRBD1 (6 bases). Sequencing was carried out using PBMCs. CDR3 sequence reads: CASSSGMGASSSEQYF. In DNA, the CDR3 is TGCGCCAGCAGCTCTGGCATGGGGGCTAGTAGCTCCGAGCAGTACTTC.